A single T cell receptor (beta chain) is shown here with its context. This sample stems from a study of OX40 agonist ivuxolimab in advanced cancers. Whole-study context: Ivuxolimab was administered intravenously to patients at 0.01 to 10 mg/kg every 2 weeks. Males comprised around four fifths of the group, whose mean age was 60 years (range 23 to 79).

Produced via immunoSEQ multiplex PCR; TCRdb's table is partial and in-frame only. The sample yields tens of thousands of clones, around four fifths seen once. With 4 bases clipped from V and 4 bases from J, the junction kept 12 bases outside the gene matches. Germline CDR1 and CDR2: MNHNS and SASEGT. The CDR3 covers 17 residues. Baseline was the first blood sampling point, followed by cycle 4 day 1 and cycle 7 day 1. This receptor was taken from an adult with an advanced solid tumor such as melanoma, head and neck, liver or kidney cancer. Sequencing was performed on CD4+ or CD8+ T cells sorted from blood, taken in a trial of the OX40 agonist ivuxolimab. The chain is built from TRBV6-1 and TRBJ2-5, with 10 bases lining up with TRBD1. This CDR3 reads CASSAGTGAVIGETQYF. CDR3 nucleotides: TGTGCCAGCAGTGCCGGGACAGGGGCCGTAATTGGAGAGACCCAGTACTTC.